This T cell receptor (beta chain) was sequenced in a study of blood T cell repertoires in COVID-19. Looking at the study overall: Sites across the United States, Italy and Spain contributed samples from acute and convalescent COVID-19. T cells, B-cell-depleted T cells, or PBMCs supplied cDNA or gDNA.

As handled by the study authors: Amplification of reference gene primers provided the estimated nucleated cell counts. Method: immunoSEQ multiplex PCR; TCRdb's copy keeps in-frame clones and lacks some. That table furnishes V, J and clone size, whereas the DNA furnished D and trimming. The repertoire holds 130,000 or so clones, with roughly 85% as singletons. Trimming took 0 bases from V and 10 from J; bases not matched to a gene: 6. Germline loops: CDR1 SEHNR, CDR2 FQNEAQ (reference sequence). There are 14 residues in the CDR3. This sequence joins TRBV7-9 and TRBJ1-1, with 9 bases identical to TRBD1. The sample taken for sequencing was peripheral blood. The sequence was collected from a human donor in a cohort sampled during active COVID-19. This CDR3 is CASSLAGTGSIAFF. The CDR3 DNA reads TGTGCCAGCAGCTTAGCCGGGACAGGGTCGATAGCTTTCTTT. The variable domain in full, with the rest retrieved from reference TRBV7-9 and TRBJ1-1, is DTGVSQNPRHKITKRGQNVTFRCDPISEHNRLYWYRQTLGQGPEFLTYFQNEAQLEKSRLLSDRFSAERPKGSFSTLEIQRTEQGDSAMYLCASSLAGTGSIAFFGQGTRLTVV.